A selection of T cell receptor beta chains follows, all from one sample in a study of shared clonotypes between healthy human individuals. Sequencing used immunoSEQ multiplex PCR; TCRdb keeps in-frame clones, though not all of them. This table holds under 850,000 clones, roughly two thirds found once. Input material: memory CD4+ T cells sorted from blood. These receptors all stem from a young woman in good health. Both conserved end residues are part of each CDR3. The order of the fields is D gene, J gene, clone size, V gene, CDR3 protein, CDR3 DNA. The D gene is left open where the match is weak. Size is stated for part of the rows, as once, few or many counts, or as a class when the clone is expanded.

d_gene: TRBD2
j_gene: TRBJ2-3
abundance: .
v_gene: TRBV7-2
CDR3aa: CASSLAFSGSKDTQYF
CDR3nt: TGTGCCAGCAGCTTAGCGTTTAGCGGGAGTAAGGATACGCAGTATTTT

d_gene: .
j_gene: TRBJ2-1
abundance: once
v_gene: TRBV7-6
CDR3aa: CASSSSPGYNEQFF
CDR3nt: TGTGCCAGCAGCTCATCCCCCGGTTACAATGAGCAGTTCTTC

d_gene: .
j_gene: TRBJ1-1
abundance: few
v_gene: TRBV28
CDR3aa: CASSFPRMNTEAFF
CDR3nt: TGTGCCAGCAGTTTTCCTCGGATGAACACTGAAGCTTTCTTT

d_gene: .
j_gene: TRBJ1-4
abundance: .
v_gene: TRBV2
CDR3aa: CASTSRATNEKLFF
CDR3nt: TGTGCCAGCACGTCTCGAGCAACTAATGAAAAACTGTTTTTT

d_gene: .
j_gene: TRBJ2-1
abundance: .
v_gene: TRBV5-1
CDR3aa: CASSDGTPNNEQFF
CDR3nt: TGCGCCAGCAGCGACGGGACACCTAACAATGAGCAGTTCTTC

d_gene: TRBD2
j_gene: TRBJ2-1
abundance: once
v_gene: TRBV10-3
CDR3aa: CAISESPGTSGSNEQFF
CDR3nt: TGTGCCATCAGTGAGTCCCCCGGGACTAGCGGGAGTAATGAGCAGTTCTTC

d_gene: .
j_gene: TRBJ2-1
abundance: .
v_gene: TRBV19
CDR3aa: CASSRDNEQFF
CDR3nt: TGTGCCAGTAGTCGCGACAATGAGCAGTTCTTC

d_gene: .
j_gene: TRBJ2-5
abundance: .
v_gene: TRBV10-2
CDR3aa: CAGGEQGPTVGTQYF
CDR3nt: TGCGCCGGGGGAGAACAGGGTCCGACAGTTGGGACCCAGTACTTC

d_gene: TRBD2
j_gene: TRBJ2-7
abundance: .
v_gene: TRBV7-9
CDR3aa: CASSFLTSGYEQYF
CDR3nt: TGTGCCAGCAGCTTTCTGACTAGCGGTTACGAGCAGTACTTC

d_gene: .
j_gene: TRBJ2-1
abundance: .
v_gene: TRBV4-2
CDR3aa: CASSSGLAYNEQFF
CDR3nt: TGTGCCAGCAGCTCGGGACTGGCCTACAATGAGCAGTTCTTC

d_gene: .
j_gene: TRBJ2-1
abundance: .
v_gene: TRBV4-2
CDR3aa: CASSQDGGTAYNEQFF
CDR3nt: TGTGCCAGCAGCCAAGACGGCGGGACGGCGTACAATGAGCAGTTCTTC

d_gene: .
j_gene: TRBJ1-2
abundance: .
v_gene: TRBV29-1
CDR3aa: CSVVRADYGYTF
CDR3nt: TGCAGCGTTGTGCGGGCGGACTATGGCTACACCTTC

d_gene: .
j_gene: TRBJ2-5
abundance: few
v_gene: TRBV7-9
CDR3aa: CASSPTFSAETQYF
CDR3nt: TGTGCCAGCAGCCCTACCTTTAGCGCTGAGACCCAGTACTTC

d_gene: .
j_gene: TRBJ2-5
abundance: .
v_gene: TRBV7-3
CDR3aa: CASSLTGLLEETQYF
CDR3nt: TGTGCCAGCAGCTTAACTGGACTACTCGAAGAGACCCAGTACTTC

d_gene: .
j_gene: TRBJ1-5
abundance: .
v_gene: TRBV2
CDR3aa: CASRGSGDQPQHF
CDR3nt: TGTGCCAGCAGAGGCTCGGGGGATCAGCCCCAGCATTTT

d_gene: .
j_gene: TRBJ1-2
abundance: .
v_gene: TRBV11-3
CDR3aa: CASRPGQYYGYTF
CDR3nt: TGTGCCAGCAGGCCAGGACAGTACTATGGCTACACCTTC

d_gene: TRBD2
j_gene: TRBJ2-4
abundance: .
v_gene: TRBV18
CDR3aa: CASSPGLAGRYIQYF
CDR3nt: TGTGCCAGCTCACCGGGACTAGCGGGAAGATACATTCAGTACTTC

d_gene: .
j_gene: TRBJ2-3
abundance: .
v_gene: TRBV28
CDR3aa: CASKSGSILRGGYTQYF
CDR3nt: TGTGCCAGCAAATCAGGGTCGATACTAAGGGGGGGATATACGCAGTATTTT

d_gene: TRBD2
j_gene: TRBJ2-7
abundance: .
v_gene: TRBV10-2
CDR3aa: CASGVAGVSYEQYF
CDR3nt: TGCGCCAGCGGGGTAGCGGGAGTCTCCTACGAGCAGTACTTC

d_gene: .
j_gene: TRBJ1-5
abundance: .
v_gene: TRBV19
CDR3aa: CASSIGKRVRDQPQHF
CDR3nt: TGTGCCAGTAGTATTGGGAAGAGGGTGAGGGATCAGCCCCAGCATTTT

d_gene: .
j_gene: TRBJ1-4
abundance: .
v_gene: TRBV2
CDR3aa: CASSESGGINEKLFF
CDR3nt: TGTGCCAGCAGTGAGAGCGGAGGTATTAATGAAAAACTGTTTTTT

d_gene: .
j_gene: TRBJ2-5
abundance: .
v_gene: TRBV5-1
CDR3aa: CASSAGGGAQETQYF
CDR3nt: TGCGCCAGCAGCGCCGGAGGCGGCGCACAAGAGACCCAGTACTTC

d_gene: .
j_gene: TRBJ1-5
abundance: once
v_gene: TRBV2
CDR3aa: CASSIDGGGNQPQHF
CDR3nt: TGTGCCAGCAGTATTGACGGGGGAGGCAATCAGCCCCAGCATTTT